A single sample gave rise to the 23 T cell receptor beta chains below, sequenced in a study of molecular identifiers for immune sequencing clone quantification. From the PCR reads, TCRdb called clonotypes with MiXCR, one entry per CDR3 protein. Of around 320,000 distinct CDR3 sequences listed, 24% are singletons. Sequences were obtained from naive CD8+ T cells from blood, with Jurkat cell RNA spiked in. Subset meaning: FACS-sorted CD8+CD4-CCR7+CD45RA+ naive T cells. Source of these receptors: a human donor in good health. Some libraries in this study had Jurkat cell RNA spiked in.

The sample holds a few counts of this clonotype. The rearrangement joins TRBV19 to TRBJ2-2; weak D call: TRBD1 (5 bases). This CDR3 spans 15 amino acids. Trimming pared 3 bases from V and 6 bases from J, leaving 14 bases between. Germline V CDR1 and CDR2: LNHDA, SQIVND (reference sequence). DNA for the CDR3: TGTGCCAGTAGTATCCAAGAACAGGAGTCCGGGGAGCTGTTTTTT. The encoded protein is CASSIQEQESGELFF.

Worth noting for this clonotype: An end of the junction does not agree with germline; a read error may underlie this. CDR3 nucleotides: TGTGCCACCAGCACCCTTGAGGATACGCAGAATTTT. Its protein is CATSTLEDTQNF. The J gene is TRBJ2-3, the V gene TRBV15, with D unclear. Germline V gene lookup returns CDR1 LNHNV and CDR2 YYDKDF (reference sequence). The CDR3 is 12 residues long.

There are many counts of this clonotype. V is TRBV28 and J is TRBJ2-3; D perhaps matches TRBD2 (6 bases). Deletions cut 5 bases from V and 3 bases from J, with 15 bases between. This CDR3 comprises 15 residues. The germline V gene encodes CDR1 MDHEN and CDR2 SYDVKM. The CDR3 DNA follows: TGTGCCAGCAGTCTTGTTTCGGGAGTGACAGATACGCAGTATTTT. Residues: CASSLVSGVTDTQYF.

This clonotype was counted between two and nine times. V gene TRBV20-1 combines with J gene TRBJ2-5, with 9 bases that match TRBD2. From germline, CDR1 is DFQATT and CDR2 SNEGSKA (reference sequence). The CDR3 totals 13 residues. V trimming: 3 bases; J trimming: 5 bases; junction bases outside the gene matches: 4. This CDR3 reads CSARVSGGETQYF. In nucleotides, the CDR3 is TGCAGTGCTAGGGTTAGCGGGGGTGAGACCCAGTACTTC.

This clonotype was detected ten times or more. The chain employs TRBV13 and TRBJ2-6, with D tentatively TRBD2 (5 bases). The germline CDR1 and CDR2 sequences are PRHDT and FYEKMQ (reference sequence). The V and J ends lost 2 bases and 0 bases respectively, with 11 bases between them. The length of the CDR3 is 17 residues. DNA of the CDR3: TGTGCCAGCAGCTTATTTACGGGGAGCTCTGGGGCCAACGTCCTGACTTTC. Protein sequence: CASSLFTGSSGANVLTF.

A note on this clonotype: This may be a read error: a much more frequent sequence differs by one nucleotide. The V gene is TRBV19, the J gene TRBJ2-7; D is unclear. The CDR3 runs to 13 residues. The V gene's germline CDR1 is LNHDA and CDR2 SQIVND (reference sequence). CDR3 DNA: TGTACCAGTAGTACGGACGCCTCCTACGAGCAGTACTTC. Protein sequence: CTSSTDASYEQYF.

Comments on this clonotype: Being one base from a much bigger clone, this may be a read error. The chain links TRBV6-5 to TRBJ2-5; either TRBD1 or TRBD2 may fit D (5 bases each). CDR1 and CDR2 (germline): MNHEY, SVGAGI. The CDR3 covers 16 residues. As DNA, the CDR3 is TGTGCCAGCCACAACCCGGGACGGACAAACCAAGAGCCCCAGTACTTC. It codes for CASHNPGRTNQEPQYF.

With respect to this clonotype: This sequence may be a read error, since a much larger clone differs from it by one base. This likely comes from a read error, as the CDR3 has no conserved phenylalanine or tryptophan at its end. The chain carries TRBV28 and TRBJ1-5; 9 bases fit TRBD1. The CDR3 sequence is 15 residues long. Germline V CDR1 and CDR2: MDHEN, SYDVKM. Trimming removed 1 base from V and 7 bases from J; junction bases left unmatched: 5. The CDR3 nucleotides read TGTGCCAGCAGTTTATTACAGGGGGCAGGCCAGCCCCAGCATGTT. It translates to CASSLLQGAGQPQHV.

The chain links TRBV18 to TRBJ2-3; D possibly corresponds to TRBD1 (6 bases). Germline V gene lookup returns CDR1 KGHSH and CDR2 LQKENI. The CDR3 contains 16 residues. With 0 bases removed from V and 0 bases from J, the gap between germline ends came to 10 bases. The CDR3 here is CASSPPRDTSTDTQYF. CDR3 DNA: TGTGCCAGCTCACCACCCCGGGACACAAGCACAGATACGCAGTATTTT.

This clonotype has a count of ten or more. CDR3 in DNA: TGTGCCAGCAGCGCGGGACTAGCAGCCTACGAGCAGTACTTC. Its protein product is CASSAGLAAYEQYF. The chain employs TRBV5-4 and TRBJ2-7; 9 nucleotides line up with TRBD2. Germline values: CDR1 SGHNT, CDR2 YYREEE (reference sequence). The CDR3 is 14 residues long. The trim removed 4 bases at V and 2 bases at J, leaving 4 bases unmatched.

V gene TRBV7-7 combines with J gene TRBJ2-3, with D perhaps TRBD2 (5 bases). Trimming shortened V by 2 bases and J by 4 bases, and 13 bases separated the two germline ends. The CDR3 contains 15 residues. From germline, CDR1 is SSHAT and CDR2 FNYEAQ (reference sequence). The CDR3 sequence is CASSLIFGEPDTQYF. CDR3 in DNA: TGTGCCAGCAGCTTAATTTTCGGGGAGCCAGATACGCAGTATTTT.

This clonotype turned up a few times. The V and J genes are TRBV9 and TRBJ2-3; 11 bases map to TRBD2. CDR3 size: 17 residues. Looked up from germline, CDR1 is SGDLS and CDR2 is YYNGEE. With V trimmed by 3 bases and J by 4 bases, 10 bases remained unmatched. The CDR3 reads CASSAATSGGLADTQYF. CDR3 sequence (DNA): TGTGCCAGCAGCGCCGCCACTAGCGGGGGACTGGCAGATACGCAGTATTTT.

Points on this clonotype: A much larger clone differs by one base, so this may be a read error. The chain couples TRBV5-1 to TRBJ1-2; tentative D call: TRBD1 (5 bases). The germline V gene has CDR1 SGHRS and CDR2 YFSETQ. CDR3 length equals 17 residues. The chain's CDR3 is CASSFDSSQGNYYSYTF. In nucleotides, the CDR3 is TGCGCCAGCAGCTTTGACTCGTCCCAGGGAAATTACTATAGCTACACCTTC.

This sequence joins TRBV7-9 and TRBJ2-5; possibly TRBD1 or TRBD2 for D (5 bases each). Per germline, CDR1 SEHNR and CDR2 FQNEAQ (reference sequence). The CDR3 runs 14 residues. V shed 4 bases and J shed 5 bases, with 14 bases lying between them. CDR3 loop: CASSYGASEETQYF. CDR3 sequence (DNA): TGTGCCAGCAGCTACGGGGCTAGTGAGGAGACCCAGTACTTC.

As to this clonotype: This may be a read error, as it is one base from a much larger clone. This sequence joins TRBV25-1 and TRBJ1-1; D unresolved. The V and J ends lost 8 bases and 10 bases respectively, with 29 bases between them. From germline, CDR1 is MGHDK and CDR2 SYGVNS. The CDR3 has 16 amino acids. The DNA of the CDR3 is TGTGCCAGCCCAGCCCCCCACATATCCCTCCCCGATGGAGCTTTCTTT. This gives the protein CASPAPHISLPDGAFF.

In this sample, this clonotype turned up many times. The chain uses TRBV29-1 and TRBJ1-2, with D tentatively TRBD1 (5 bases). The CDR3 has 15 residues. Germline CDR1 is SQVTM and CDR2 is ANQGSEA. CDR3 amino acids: CGALQGPSQGYGYTF. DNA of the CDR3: TGCGGGGCCCTGCAGGGCCCATCTCAGGGCTATGGCTACACCTTC.

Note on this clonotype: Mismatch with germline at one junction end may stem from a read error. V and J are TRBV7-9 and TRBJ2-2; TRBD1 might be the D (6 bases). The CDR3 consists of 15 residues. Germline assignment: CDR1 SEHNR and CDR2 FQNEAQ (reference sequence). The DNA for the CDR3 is TGTGCCAATGCCCCGGGGCAGGGGCTAGTCGGGGAGCTGGTTTTT. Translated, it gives CANAPGQGLVGELVF.

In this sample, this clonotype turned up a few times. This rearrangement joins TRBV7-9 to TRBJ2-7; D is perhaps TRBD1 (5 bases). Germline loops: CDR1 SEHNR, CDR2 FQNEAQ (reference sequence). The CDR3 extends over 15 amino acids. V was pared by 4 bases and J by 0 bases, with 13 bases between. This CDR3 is CASSSDSYRSYEQYF. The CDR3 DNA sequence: TGTGCCAGCAGCTCTGACAGCTATCGCTCCTACGAGCAGTACTTC.

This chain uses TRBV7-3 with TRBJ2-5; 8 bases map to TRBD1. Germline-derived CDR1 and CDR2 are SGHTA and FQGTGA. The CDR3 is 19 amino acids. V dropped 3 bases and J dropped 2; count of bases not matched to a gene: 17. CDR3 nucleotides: TGTGCCAGCAGCTTGATTCGGACAGGGTCATTCCAGGTTCAAGAGACCCAGTACTTC. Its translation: CASSLIRTGSFQVQETQYF.

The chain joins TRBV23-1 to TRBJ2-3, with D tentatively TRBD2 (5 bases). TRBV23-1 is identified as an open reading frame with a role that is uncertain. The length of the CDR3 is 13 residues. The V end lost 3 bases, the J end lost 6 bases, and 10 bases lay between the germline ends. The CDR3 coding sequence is TGCGCCAGCAGTCACCTTTGGGAGGATACGCAGTATTTT. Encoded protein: CASSHLWEDTQYF.

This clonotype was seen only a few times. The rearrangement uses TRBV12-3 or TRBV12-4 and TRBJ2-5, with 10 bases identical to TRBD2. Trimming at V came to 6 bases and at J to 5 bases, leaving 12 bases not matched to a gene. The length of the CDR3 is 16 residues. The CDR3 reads CASRTSMGLALETQYF. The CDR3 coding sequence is TGTGCCAGCAGGACATCTATGGGACTAGCGCTGGAGACCCAGTACTTC.

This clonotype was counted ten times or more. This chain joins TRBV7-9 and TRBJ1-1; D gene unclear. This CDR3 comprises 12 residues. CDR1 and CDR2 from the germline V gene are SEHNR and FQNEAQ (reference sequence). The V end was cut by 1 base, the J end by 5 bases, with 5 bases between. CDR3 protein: CASSLGRTEAFF. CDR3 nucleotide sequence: TGTGCCAGCAGCTTAGGGAGGACTGAAGCTTTCTTT.

CDR3 region: CASTATQGRYETQYF. In nucleotides, the CDR3 is TGTGCCAGCACAGCAACACAGGGACGGTATGAGACCCAGTACTTC. The chain couples TRBV6-2 or TRBV6-3 to TRBJ2-5, with D maybe TRBD1 (6 bases). The CDR3 is 15 amino acids. CDR1 is MNHEY, CDR2 SVGEGT, per germline. V lost 7 bases and J lost 5, with 20 bases in between.